Sequencing of this T cell receptor (beta chain) was carried out in a study of T cells expressing NK-cell markers. About the study: Among eight sequenced donors, seven carried HCMV seropositivity while one was seronegative.

Study observations and caveats: HCMV specificity of the expanded NKG2C+ T cell clones was not established.

As regards this clonotype: Its antigen is not identified.

In germline, CDR1 is KGHSH, CDR2 LQKENI. The CDR3 consists of 15 residues. The authors made TCR beta cDNA libraries by 5'RACE template switching. This switching added a universal primer site and UMIs. For each CDR3 protein, TCRdb gives one entry from its re-call of the 5' RACE reads, without DNA. The table counts 160,000 or so distinct CDR3 sequences; 18% lies in the top ten. The genes are TRBV18 and TRBJ2-3; TCRdb selects TRBD2, and the lack of DNA leaves this call unchecked. Sequenced material: blood T cells: a sorted CD56 or NKG2C T cell subset, CD4+ or CD8+ T cells, or bulk PBMC T cells (not recorded which). The receptor comes from a woman aged 18-70 years in good health. The chain's CDR3 is CASSPTSQSTDTQYF.